The 6 T cell receptor beta chains reported below all come from one sample, sequenced in a study of blood T cell repertoires in COVID-19. The protocol was immunoSEQ multiplex PCR, while the TCRdb copy is restricted to in-frame clones and leaves out a portion. The table records 110,000 to 150,000 clones, 80% to 90% of them present only once. The sequencing sample was made of peripheral blood. The receptors shown here come from a woman aged 55-69 years with active COVID-19.

The genes are TRBV29-1 and TRBJ1-1; 7 bases are a match to TRBD1. The V gene's germline CDR1 is SQVTM and CDR2 ANQGSEA. The trim removed 4 bases at V and 5 bases at J, leaving 10 bases unmatched. The CDR3 sequence is 14 residues long. The CDR3 nucleotides read TGCAGCGTTGGGGAAGGGGGCTCAGGGACTGAAGCTTTCTTT. This sequence encodes CSVGEGGSGTEAFF.

This clone was seen once. The chain joins TRBV30 to TRBJ2-3, with 7 nucleotides matching TRBD1. Looked up from germline, CDR1 is GTSNPN and CDR2 is SVGIG (reference sequence). Trimming cost V 2 bases and J 7 bases; bases outside gene matches: 12. This CDR3 spans 15 amino acids. The CDR3 nucleotides read TGTGCCTGGAGTAGACAGGGAAAAAACCACCATACGCAGTATTTT. This gives the protein CAWSRQGKNHHTQYF.

The chain has TRBV4-1 and TRBJ2-7; 7 bases align to TRBD1. The CDR3 consists of 15 residues. With 4 bases clipped from V and 2 bases from J, the junction kept 8 bases outside the gene matches. CDR1 and CDR2 from the germline V gene are MGHRA and YSYEKL. The CDR3 DNA reads as TGCGCCAGCAGCCCATCCCTTACAGGGGCCTACGAGCAGTACTTC. Encoded protein: CASSPSLTGAYEQYF.

The V and J genes are TRBV28 and TRBJ1-2; no clear D. Germline-derived CDR1 and CDR2 are MDHEN and SYDVKM. V was cut by 6 bases and J by 8 bases, with 16 bases left in between. The CDR3 runs 13 residues. CDR3: CASSAREARGYTF. CDR3 in DNA: TGTGCCAGCAGCGCTCGGGAGGCGAGGGGCTACACCTTC.

Note on this clone: The sample has other DNA sequences that encode this CDR3 too. The chain employs TRBV5-1 and TRBJ2-1; TRBD2 agrees at 12 bases. The V segment lost 4 bases and the J segment 10 bases; nucleotides outside the gene matches: 9. CDR3 size: 15 residues. CDR1 is SGHRS, CDR2 YFSETQ, per germline. The CDR3 sequence is CASSQTSGRGGEQFF. The CDR3 DNA reads as TGCGCCAGCAGCCAGACTAGCGGGAGAGGTGGGGAGCAGTTCTTC.

The rearrangement joins TRBV6-1 to TRBJ1-3; D remains ambiguous. This CDR3 is built from 15 residues. Trimming shortened V by 3 bases and J by 4 bases, and 13 bases separated the two germline ends. The germline V gene has CDR1 MNHNS and CDR2 SASEGT. CDR3 bases: TGTGCCAGCAGTGAGTCTCACAATCCGGGAAACACCATATATTTT. Protein product: CASSESHNPGNTIYF.